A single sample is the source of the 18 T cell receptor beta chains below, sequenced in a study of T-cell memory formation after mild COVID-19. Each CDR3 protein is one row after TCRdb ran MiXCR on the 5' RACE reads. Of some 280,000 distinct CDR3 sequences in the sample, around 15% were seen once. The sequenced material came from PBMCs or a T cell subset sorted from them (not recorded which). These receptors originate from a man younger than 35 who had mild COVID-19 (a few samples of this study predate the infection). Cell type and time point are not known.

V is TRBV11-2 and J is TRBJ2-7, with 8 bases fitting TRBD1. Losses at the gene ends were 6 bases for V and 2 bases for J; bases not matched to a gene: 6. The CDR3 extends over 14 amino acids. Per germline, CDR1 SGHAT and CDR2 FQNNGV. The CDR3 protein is CASRLGTGAYEQYV. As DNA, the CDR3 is TGTGCCAGCAGGTTGGGGACAGGAGCCTACGAGCAGTACGTC.

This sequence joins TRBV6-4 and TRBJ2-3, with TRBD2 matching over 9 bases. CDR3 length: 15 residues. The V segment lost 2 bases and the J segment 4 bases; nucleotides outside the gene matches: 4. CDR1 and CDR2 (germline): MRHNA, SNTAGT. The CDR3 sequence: CASSDGGGAADTQYF. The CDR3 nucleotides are TGTGCCAGCAGTGACGGCGGGGGGGCTGCAGATACGCAGTATTTT.

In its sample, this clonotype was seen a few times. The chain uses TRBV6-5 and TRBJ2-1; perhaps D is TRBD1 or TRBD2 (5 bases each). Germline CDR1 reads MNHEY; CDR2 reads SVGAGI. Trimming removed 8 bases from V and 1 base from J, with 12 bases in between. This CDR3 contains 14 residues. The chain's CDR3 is CASGRDASYNEQFF. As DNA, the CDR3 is TGTGCCAGCGGTCGGGACGCTTCCTACAATGAGCAGTTCTTC.

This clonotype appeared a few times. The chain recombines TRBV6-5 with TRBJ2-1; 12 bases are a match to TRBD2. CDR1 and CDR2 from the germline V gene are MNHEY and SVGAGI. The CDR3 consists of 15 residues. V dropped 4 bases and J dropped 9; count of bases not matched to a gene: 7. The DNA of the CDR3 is TGTGCCAGCAGTTCAACTAGCGGGGGGCACGGTGAGCAGTTCTTC. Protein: CASSSTSGGHGEQFF.

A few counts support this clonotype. CDR3 in amino acids: CASSMWGIGTDTQYF. Written as DNA, the CDR3 is TGTGCCAGCAGCATGTGGGGGATAGGCACAGATACGCAGTATTTT. The chain has TRBV14 and TRBJ2-3; D may be TRBD1 or TRBD2 (5 bases each). Germline values: CDR1 SGHDN, CDR2 FVKESK. The V gene lost 5 bases and the J gene lost 1 base, with 13 bases spanning the gap. This CDR3 is built from 15 residues.

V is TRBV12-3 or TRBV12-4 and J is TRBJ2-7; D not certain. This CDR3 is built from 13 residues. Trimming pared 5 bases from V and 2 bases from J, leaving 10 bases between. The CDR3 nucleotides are TGTGCCAGCAGTGCTACCTATCCCTACGAGCAGTACTTC. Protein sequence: CASSATYPYEQYF.

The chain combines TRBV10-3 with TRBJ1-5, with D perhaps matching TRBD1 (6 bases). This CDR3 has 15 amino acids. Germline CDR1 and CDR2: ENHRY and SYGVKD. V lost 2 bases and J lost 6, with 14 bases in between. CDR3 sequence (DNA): TGTGCCATCAGTGAGGAACAGGGAGGTAGTCAGCCCCAGCATTTT. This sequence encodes CAISEEQGGSQPQHF.

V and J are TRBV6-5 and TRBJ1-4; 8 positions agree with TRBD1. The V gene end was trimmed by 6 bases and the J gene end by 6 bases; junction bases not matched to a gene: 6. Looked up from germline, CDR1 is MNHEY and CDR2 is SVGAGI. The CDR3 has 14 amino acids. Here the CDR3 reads CASSKDRADEKLFF. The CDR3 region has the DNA TGTGCCAGCAGCAAGGACAGGGCGGATGAAAAACTGTTTTTT.

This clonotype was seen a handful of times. The CDR3 here is CASSVLGGSYEQYF. The CDR3, as DNA: TGTGCCAGCAGTGTTCTCGGGGGCTCCTACGAGCAGTACTTC. The chain carries TRBV6-1 and TRBJ2-7; maybe TRBD2 (6 bases). Deletions cut 4 bases from V and 0 bases from J, with 10 bases between. The CDR3 totals 14 residues. Germline CDR1 and CDR2: MNHNS and SASEGT.

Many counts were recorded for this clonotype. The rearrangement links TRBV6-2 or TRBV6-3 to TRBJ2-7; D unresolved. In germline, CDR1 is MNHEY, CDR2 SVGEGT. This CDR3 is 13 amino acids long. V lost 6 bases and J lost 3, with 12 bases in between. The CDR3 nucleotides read TGTGCCAGCAGCTCCCAGGTTGGCTACGAGCAGTACTTC. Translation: CASSSQVGYEQYF.

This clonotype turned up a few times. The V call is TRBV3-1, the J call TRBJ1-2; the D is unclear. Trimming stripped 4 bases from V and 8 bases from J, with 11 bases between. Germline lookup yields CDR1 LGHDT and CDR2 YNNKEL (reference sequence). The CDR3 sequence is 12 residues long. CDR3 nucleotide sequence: TGTGCCAGCAGCCCTGGACCCGAAGGCTACACCTTC. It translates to CASSPGPEGYTF.

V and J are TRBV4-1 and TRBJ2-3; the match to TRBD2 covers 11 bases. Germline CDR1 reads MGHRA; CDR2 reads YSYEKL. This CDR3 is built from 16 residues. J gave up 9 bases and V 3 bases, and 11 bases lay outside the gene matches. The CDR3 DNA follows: TGCGCCAGCAGCCAGATACTAGCGGGGGACCCAGGGACGCAGTATTTT. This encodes CASSQILAGDPGTQYF.

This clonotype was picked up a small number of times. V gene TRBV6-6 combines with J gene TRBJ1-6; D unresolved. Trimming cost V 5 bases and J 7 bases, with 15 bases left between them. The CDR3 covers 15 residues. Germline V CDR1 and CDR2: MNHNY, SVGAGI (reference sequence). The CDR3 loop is CASSHRGPINSPLHF. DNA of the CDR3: TGTGCCAGCAGTCACCGAGGACCGATAAATTCACCCCTCCACTTT.

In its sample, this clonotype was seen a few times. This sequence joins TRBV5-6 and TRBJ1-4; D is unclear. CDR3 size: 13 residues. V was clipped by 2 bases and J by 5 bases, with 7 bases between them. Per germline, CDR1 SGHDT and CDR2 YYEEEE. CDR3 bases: TGTGCCAGCAGCTTTGGCAGCAATGAAAAACTGTTTTTT. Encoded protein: CASSFGSNEKLFF.

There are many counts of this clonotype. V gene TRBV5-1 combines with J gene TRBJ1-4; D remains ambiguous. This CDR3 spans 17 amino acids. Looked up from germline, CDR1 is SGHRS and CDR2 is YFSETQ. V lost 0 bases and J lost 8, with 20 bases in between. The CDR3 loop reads CASSLGISTAPGEKLFF. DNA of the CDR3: TGCGCCAGCAGCTTGGGTATCTCGACGGCTCCCGGGGAAAAACTGTTTTTT.

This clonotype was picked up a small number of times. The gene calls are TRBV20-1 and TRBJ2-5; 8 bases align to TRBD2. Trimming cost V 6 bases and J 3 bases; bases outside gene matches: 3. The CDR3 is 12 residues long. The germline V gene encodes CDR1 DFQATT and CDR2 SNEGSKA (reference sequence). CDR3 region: CSARLAKETQYF. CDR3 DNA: TGCAGTGCCAGACTAGCGAAAGAGACCCAGTACTTC.

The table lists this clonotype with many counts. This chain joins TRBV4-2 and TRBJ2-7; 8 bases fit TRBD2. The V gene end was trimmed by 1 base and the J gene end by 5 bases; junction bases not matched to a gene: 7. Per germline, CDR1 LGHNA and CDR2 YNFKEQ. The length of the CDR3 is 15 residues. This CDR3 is CASSQAGTRSHEQYF. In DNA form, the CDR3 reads TGTGCCAGCAGCCAAGCGGGGACTAGGTCCCACGAGCAGTACTTC.

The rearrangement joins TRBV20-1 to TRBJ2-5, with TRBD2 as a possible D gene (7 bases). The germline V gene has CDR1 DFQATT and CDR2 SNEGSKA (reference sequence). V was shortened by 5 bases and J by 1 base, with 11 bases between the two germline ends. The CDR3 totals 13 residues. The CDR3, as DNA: TGCAGTGCTGGGGCGGGGGCCCAAGAGACCCAGTACTTC. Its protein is CSAGAGAQETQYF.